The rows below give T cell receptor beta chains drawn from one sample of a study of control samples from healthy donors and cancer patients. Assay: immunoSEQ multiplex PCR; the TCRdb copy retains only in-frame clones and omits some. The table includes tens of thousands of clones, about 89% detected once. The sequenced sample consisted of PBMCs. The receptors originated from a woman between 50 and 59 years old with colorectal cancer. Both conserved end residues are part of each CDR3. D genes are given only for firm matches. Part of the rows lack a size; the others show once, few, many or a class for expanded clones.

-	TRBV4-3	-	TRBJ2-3	TGCGCCAGCAGCCAAGATAGGGGCAGTAGGCCAGATACGCAGTATTTT	CASSQDRGSRPDTQYF
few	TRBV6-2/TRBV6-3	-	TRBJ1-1	TGTGCCAGCAGTTACCAGGGGAGCACTGAAGCTTTCTTT	CASSYQGSTEAFF
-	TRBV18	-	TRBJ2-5	TGTGCCAGCTCACCGCTGGGCAGGGAGACCCAGTACTTC	CASSPLGRETQYF
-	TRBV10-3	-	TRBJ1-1	TGTGCCATCGCGGGTGCCATGAACACTGAAGCTTTCTTT	CAIAGAMNTEAFF
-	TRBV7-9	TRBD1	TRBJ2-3	TGTGCCAGCAGCGGCGGACAGGGAATCACAGATACGCAGTATTTT	CASSGGQGITDTQYF
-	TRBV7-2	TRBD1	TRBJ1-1	TGTGCCAGCAGTTCCGGGACAGGGACTAACACTGAAGCTTTCTTT	CASSSGTGTNTEAFF
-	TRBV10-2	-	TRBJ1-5	TGCGCCAGCAGTGGGACACGCGCTGGGCCCCAGCATTTT	CASSGTRAGPQHF
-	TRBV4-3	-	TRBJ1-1	TGCGCCAGCAGCCAAGATTACTACACTGAAGCTTTCTTT	CASSQDYYTEAFF
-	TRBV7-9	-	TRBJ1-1	TGTGCCAGCAGCACCGGACAGAACACTGAAGCTTTCTTT	CASSTGQNTEAFF
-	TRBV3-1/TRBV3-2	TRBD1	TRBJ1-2	TGTGCCAGCGGGGACAGGGACTATGGCTACACCTTC	CASGDRDYGYTF
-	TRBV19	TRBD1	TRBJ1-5	TGTGCCAGTAGGATCCAGGGGGATCAGCCCCAGCATTTT	CASRIQGDQPQHF
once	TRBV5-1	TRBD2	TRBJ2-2	TGCGCCAGTAGGGCGTGGGGAGCGGGGGGCGCCGGGGAGCTGTTTTTT	CASRAWGAGGAGELFF
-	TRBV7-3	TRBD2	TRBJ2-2	TGTGCCAGCAGCCGCCGCGCGAGCGGGGGGGCCTTGAGCACCGGGGAGCTGTTTTTT	CASSRRASGGALSTGELFF
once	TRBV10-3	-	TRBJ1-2	TGTGCCATCAGTGATCCAGACAGGAAAGACTATGGCTACACCTTC	CAISDPDRKDYGYTF
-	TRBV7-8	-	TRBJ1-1	TGTGCCAGCAGCTTAATTTCTCAGGGGCTCATGAACACTGAAGCTTTCTTT	CASSLISQGLMNTEAFF
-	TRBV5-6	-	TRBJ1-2	TGTGCCAGCAGCCGGGATCGGGGGATCTATGGCTACACCTTC	CASSRDRGIYGYTF